This TCR beta chain was identified during a study of OX40 agonist ivuxolimab in advanced cancers. Study background: Among those treated, three patients had partial responses, one with hepatocellular carcinoma and two with cutaneous melanoma.

Assay used: immunoSEQ multiplex PCR; TCRdb lists only in-frame clones, some missing. This repertoire shows tens of thousands of clones, 88% found once; its top ten account for roughly 13%. Autoimmune disease history or systemic immunosuppression excluded patients. The study's findings and limits: At 0.1 to 3.0 mg/kg, CD4+ and CD8+ blood T cells expanded clonally by week 6. CD8+ T cells were the subset that, on average, had more expanded clones than CD4+.

Deletions cut 1 base from V and 4 bases from J, with 11 bases between. Germline V gene data show CDR1 as SGHVS and CDR2 as FQNEAQ. The CDR3 covers 15 residues. Note on this clone: The target antigen is unknown.

The material sequenced was CD4+ or CD8+ T cells sorted from blood, taken in a trial of the OX40 agonist ivuxolimab. This clonotype was sampled from an adult with an advanced solid tumor such as melanoma, head and neck, liver or kidney cancer. The genes are TRBV7-8 and TRBJ1-5; D is uncertain. Written as DNA, the CDR3 is TGTGCCAGCAGCTTAGGCCCAGGACGGAATCAGCCCCAGCATTTT. Its translation is CASSLGPGRNQPQHF.